This TCR beta chain comes out of a study of T-cell memory formation after mild COVID-19. TCRdb processed the 5' RACE reads anew with MiXCR; each CDR3 protein has one entry. The sample includes hundreds of thousands of distinct CDR3 sequences, 25% to 30% of them seen just once. Notes on this clonotype: Sequence at one end of the junction differs from germline and may be a read error.

The germline gives CDR1 MNHEY, CDR2 SVGEGT. This CDR3 contains 14 residues. Sequencing was performed on PBMCs or a T cell subset sorted from them (not recorded which). The clonotype comes from an adult woman who had mild COVID-19 (a few samples of this study predate the infection). Cell type and time point are not known. The gene calls are TRBV6-2 or TRBV6-3 and TRBJ2-7; TRBD1 agrees at 8 bases. The CDR3 is CASGYRRQGYEQYF. Written as DNA, the CDR3 is TGTGCCAGCGGTTATAGGAGACAGGGGTACGAGCAGTACTTC.